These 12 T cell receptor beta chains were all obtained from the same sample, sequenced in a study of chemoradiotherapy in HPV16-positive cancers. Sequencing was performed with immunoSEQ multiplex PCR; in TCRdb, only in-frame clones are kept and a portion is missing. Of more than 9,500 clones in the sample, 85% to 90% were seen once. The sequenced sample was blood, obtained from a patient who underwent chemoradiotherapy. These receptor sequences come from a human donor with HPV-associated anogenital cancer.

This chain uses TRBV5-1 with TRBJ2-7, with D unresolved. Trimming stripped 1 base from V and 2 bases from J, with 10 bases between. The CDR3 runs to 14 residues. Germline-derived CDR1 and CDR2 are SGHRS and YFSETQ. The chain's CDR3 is CASSLSQSAYEQYF. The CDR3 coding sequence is TGCGCCAGCAGCTTGTCGCAGTCGGCCTACGAGCAGTACTTC.

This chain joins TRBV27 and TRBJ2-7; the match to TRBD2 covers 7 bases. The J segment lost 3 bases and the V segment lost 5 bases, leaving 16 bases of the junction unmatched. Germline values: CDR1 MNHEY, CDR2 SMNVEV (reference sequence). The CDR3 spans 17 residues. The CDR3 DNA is TGTGCCAGCAGTAGACGGGGGAGGGGTGTCGGGGACTACGAGCAGTACTTC. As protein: CASSRRGRGVGDYEQYF.

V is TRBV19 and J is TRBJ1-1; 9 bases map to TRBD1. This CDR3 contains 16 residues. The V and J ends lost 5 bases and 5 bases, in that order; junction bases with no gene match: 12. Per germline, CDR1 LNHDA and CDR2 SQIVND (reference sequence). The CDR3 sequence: CASSARTGVYKTEAFF. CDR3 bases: TGTGCCAGTAGTGCCCGGACAGGGGTCTATAAAACTGAAGCTTTCTTT.

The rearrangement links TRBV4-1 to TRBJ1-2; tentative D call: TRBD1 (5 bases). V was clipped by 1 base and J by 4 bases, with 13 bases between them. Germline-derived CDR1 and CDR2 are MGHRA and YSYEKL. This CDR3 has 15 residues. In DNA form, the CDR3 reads TGCGCCAGCAGCCAAGTCCAGGGAGGAGTCTATGGCTACACCTTC. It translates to CASSQVQGGVYGYTF.

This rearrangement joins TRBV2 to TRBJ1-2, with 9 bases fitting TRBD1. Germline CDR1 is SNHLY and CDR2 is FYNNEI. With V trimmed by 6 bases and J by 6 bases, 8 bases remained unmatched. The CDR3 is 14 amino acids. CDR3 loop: CASRPGQGTDGYTF. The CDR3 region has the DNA TGTGCCAGCAGACCGGGACAGGGAACAGATGGCTACACCTTC.

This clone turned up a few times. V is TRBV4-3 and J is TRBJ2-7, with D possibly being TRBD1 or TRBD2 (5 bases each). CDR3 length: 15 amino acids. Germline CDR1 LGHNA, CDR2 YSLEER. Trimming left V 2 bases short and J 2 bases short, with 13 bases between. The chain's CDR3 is CASSQSGTGAYEQYF. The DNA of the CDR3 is TGCGCCAGCAGCCAATCCGGGACGGGCGCCTACGAGCAGTACTTC.

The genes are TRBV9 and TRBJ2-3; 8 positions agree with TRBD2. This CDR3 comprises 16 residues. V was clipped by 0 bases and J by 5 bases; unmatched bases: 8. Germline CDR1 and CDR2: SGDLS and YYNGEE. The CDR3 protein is CASSVGLASSRDTQYF. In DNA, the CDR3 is TGTGCCAGCAGCGTAGGACTAGCGAGCTCTCGAGATACGCAGTATTTT.

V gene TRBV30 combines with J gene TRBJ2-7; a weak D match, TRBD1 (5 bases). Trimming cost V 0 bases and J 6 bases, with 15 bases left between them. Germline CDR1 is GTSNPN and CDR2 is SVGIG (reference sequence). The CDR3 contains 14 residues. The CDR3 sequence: CAWSVWQGKAEQYF. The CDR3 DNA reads TGTGCCTGGAGTGTATGGCAGGGTAAGGCCGAGCAGTACTTC.

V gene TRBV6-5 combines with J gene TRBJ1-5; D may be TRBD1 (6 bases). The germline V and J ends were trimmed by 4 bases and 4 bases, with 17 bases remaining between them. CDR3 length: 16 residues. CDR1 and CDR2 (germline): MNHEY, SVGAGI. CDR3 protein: CASSSFLGAGNQPQHF. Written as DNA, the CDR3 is TGTGCCAGCAGTTCATTTCTGGGGGCTGGGAATCAGCCCCAGCATTTT.

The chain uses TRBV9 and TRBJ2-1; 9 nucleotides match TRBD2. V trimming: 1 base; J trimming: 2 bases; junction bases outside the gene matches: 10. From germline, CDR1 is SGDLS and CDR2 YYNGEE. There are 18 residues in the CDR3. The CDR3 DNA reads TGTGCCAGCAGCGTATCGGGCGGGGGGGCCGGGACCTACAATGAGCAGTTCTTC. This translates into CASSVSGGGAGTYNEQFF.

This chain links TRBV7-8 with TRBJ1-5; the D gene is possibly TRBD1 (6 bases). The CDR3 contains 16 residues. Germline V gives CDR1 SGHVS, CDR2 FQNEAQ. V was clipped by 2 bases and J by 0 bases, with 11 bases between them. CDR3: CASSLRGDNSNQPQHF. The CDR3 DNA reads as TGTGCCAGCAGCTTAAGGGGGGACAATAGCAATCAGCCCCAGCATTTT. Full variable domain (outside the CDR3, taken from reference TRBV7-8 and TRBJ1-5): GAGVSQSPRYKVAKRGQDVALRCDPISGHVSLFWYQQALGQGPEFLTYFQNEAQLDKSGLPSDRFFAERPEGSVSTLKIQRTQQEDSAVYLCASSLRGDNSNQPQHFGDGTRLSIL.

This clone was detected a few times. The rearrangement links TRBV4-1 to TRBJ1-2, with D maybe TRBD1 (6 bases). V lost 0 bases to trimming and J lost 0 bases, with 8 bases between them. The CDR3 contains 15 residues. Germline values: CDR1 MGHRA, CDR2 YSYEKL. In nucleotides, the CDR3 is TGCGCCAGCAGCCAAGAGGGGGCAGCTAACTATGGCTACACCTTC. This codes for CASSQEGAANYGYTF.